The present entry profiles one T cell receptor (beta chain) with its context. No antigen is known for it. Nothing much larger sits one base from this clone, and base qualities are not available. One collaborating source in Seattle enrolled patients while the patients were actively infected and followed the patients over time throughout the course of disease. Collaborating institutions collected whole blood in K2EDTA tubes following their own protocols. For TCRbeta analysis, collaborator samples were shipped as frozen whole blood, as isolated PBMCs, or as DNA extracted from either sample type. The immunoSEQ Assay, a bias-controlled multiplex PCR, was used to amplify TCRbeta CDR3 regions from genomic DNA. As for the authors' bioinformatics: The number of nucleated cells in each sample was estimated by amplification of reference gene primers within the assay. Sequence reads were collapsed and filtered to measure the absolute abundance of every unique TCRbeta CDR3 rearrangement. Productive Simpson clonality was computed per sample as the square root of Simpson's diversity index over productive rearrangements. TCRdb obtained this table from immuneACCESS and retained in-frame rearrangements with V and J assigned. These tables miss some clones; where compared with another copy, unresolved V genes account for less than half of the shortfall, and the remainder is unexplained. The V and J calls and clone size are taken from that table; D and trimming were inferred from the DNA. This sample gives around 430,000 clones in total; approximately 88% of them show up just once. The ten largest clonotypes hold 10% to 15% of the sample.

Clipping removes 5 bases from V and 6 bases from J, with 4 as the unmatched junction base count. The CDR3 has 13 amino acids, counting the end cysteine and phenylalanine. Here the CDR3 DNA is all that survives: 39 bases in frame from base 1. CDR1 and CDR2, per the germline V gene, are SGHTA and FQGNSA. The data were obtained in a study of blood T cell repertoires in COVID-19 (dated by TCRdb to between 2020 and 2021). A note on the overall study: Samples from collaborators originated in the United States, Italy and Spain and spanned both the acute and convalescent phases of COVID-19. The material from the prospective study consisted of cDNA or gDNA derived from T cells, B-cell-depleted T cells, or PBMCs. The dataset comprised deeply sampled blood TCRbeta repertoires from subjects exposed to, actively infected with, or recovered from COVID-19. The repertoires were released in a freely available public database intended as a resource for research on the immune response to SARS-CoV-2. Samples came from the ongoing ImmuneRACE study (first 160 participants) plus 1,254 subjects from 6 global collaborators. A de-identified subject ID, COVID-19 status, age in years and sex were almost always included in the sample metadata. Where available, HLA class I and class II types were obtained from metadata supplied by the sample provider rather than from assay-based typing.

On the study overall, not on this receptor specifically: How much clinical and demographic metadata was included differed by source and by participant, and the metadata was provided uncurated.

Sequenced material: peripheral blood. The sequence is built from TRBV7-2 and TRBJ2-1; the central 7 bases match TRBD2. This TCR was recovered from a woman aged 45-65 years with COVID-19, enrolled during active disease. The DNA sequence follows: TGTGCCAGCAGCCCCGGCGGGGGCAATGAGCAGTTCTTC. Translated, it gives CASSPGGGNEQFF. Outside the CDR3, residues come from the reference TRBV7-2 and TRBJ2-1 proteins, so the full variable domain is: GAGVSQSPSNKVTEKGKDVELRCDPISGHTALYWYRQSLGQGLEFLIYFQGNSAPDKSGLPSDRFSAERTGGSVSTLTIQRTQQEDSAVYLCASSPGGGNEQFFGPGTRLTVL.